One sample yielded the 5 T cell receptor beta chains listed below, sequenced in a study of identical twins. Each CDR3 protein is one row after TCRdb ran MiXCR on the 5' RACE reads. In the table there are 1.5 million to 2 million distinct CDR3 sequences, roughly 35% of which are singletons. The sequenced sample consisted of cord blood. The origin of the receptors is a newborn girl in good health.

This clonotype turned up a few times. This chain connects TRBV7-2 to TRBJ2-7; tentative D call: TRBD2 (5 bases). V lost 5 bases to trimming and J lost 0 bases, with 17 bases between them. The CDR3 consists of 16 residues. The V gene's germline CDR1 is SGHTA and CDR2 FQGNSA. The CDR3 loop is CASSLLRPSSSYEQYF. CDR3 sequence (DNA): TGTGCCAGCAGCCTCCTTCGACCTAGCTCCTCCTACGAGCAGTACTTC.

This chain joins TRBV12-3 or TRBV12-4 and TRBJ1-5, with D tentatively TRBD1 (6 bases). CDR3 size: 15 residues. Trimming took off 6 bases at V and 3 bases at J, with 15 bases between the two ends. In DNA, the CDR3 is TGTGCCAGCAGCCTAAACGGACAGCTCAATCAGCCCCAGCATTTT. The encoded protein is CASSLNGQLNQPQHF.

Note on this clonotype: This may be a read error, as it is one base from a much larger clone. The chain employs TRBV20-1 and TRBJ2-1; either TRBD1 or TRBD2 may fit D (5 bases each). CDR1 DFQATT and CDR2 SNEGSKA come from the germline V gene (reference sequence). Deletions cut 3 bases from V and 0 bases from J, with 9 bases between. The CDR3 is 14 amino acids. As DNA, the CDR3 is TGCAGTGCTAGCGGGGCGAGCTCCTACAATGAGCAGTTCTTC. Protein sequence: CSASGASSYNEQFF.

This chain links TRBV9 with TRBJ2-7, with TRBD2 matching over 12 bases. Germline V gene sequence: CDR1 SGDLS, CDR2 YYNGEE. The CDR3 contains 16 residues. The V gene end was trimmed by 0 bases and the J gene end by 2 bases; junction bases not matched to a gene: 3. The CDR3 DNA reads as TGTGCCAGCAGCGTAGGACTAGCGGGGGCCCCCTACGAGCAGTACTTC. It is translated as CASSVGLAGAPYEQYF.

This clonotype has more than one count but fewer than ten. The chain joins TRBV27 to TRBJ1-3; no definite D call. Trimming pared 5 bases from V and 4 bases from J, leaving 21 bases between. The CDR3 runs 17 residues. Germline lookup yields CDR1 MNHEY and CDR2 SMNVEV (reference sequence). The CDR3 DNA is TGTGCCAGCAGTCAGATAGGGTCCCTTAGAGGAGGAAACACCATATATTTT. Translated: CASSQIGSLRGGNTIYF.